The 25 T cell receptor beta chains below all came from one sample that was sequenced in a study of blood T cell repertoires in COVID-19. The table came from immunoSEQ multiplex PCR; TCRdb's copy has only in-frame clones and leaves some out. The sample records roughly 380,000 clones, 70% to 90% being singletons. What was sequenced was peripheral blood. These receptors were taken from a woman aged 40 to 50 with COVID-19, enrolled during active disease.

The chain joins TRBV5-1 to TRBJ1-1; D is possibly TRBD1 (6 bases). The germline V gene encodes CDR1 SGHRS and CDR2 YFSETQ. The CDR3 is 13 residues long. Trimming took 4 bases from V and 7 from J, leaving 14 bases between them. The CDR3 loop is CASSRTTGLEAFF. CDR3 in DNA: TGCGCCAGCAGCAGAACTACAGGGCTTGAAGCTTTCTTT.

The chain couples TRBV6-2 or TRBV6-3 to TRBJ2-7; TRBD2 might be the D (5 bases). In germline, CDR1 is MNHEY, CDR2 SVGEGT. The CDR3 runs 15 residues. Trimming removed 4 bases at V and 6 bases at J, with 19 bases between. The CDR3 DNA reads TGTGCCAGCAGTTCTCTATCGGGGTTTAGAGGCGAGCAGTACTTC. Encoded protein: CASSSLSGFRGEQYF.

The gene calls are TRBV5-1 and TRBJ2-1; tentatively, D is TRBD1 (6 bases). Germline V lookup: CDR1 SGHRS, CDR2 YFSETQ. V lost 0 bases to trimming and J lost 7 bases, with 14 bases between them. There are 15 residues in the CDR3. This chain's CDR3 is CASSLATGSGNEQFF. The DNA of the CDR3 is TGCGCCAGCAGCTTGGCAACAGGGTCGGGGAATGAGCAGTTCTTC.

J is TRBJ1-2 and V is TRBV7-3; 7 positions match TRBD1. The germline V gene has CDR1 SGHTA and CDR2 FQGTGA. This CDR3 has 15 residues. After removal of 5 bases from V and 4 bases from J, the junction contained 10 bases not matched to a gene. CDR3 in DNA: TGTGCCAGCAGCCAGGAGGGACAGCTGATCTATGGCTACACCTTC. It specifies CASSQEGQLIYGYTF.

The rearrangement links TRBV4-3 to TRBJ2-3, with D possibly being TRBD2 (6 bases). Germline CDR1 and CDR2: LGHNA and YSLEER. V was shortened by 0 bases and J by 6 bases, with 19 bases between the two germline ends. The CDR3 length is 17 residues. The DNA for the CDR3 is TGCGCCAGCAGCCAAGATTGGAGTTCGGGCGGGGATGATACGCAGTATTTT. Encoded protein: CASSQDWSSGGDDTQYF.

The chain joins TRBV13 to TRBJ1-4; 10 nucleotides align to TRBD1. V was clipped by 3 bases and J by 5 bases; unmatched bases: 12. CDR1 PRHDT and CDR2 FYEKMQ come from the germline V gene (reference sequence). This CDR3 has 18 amino acids. The CDR3 region is CASSLKTGGASLNEKLFF. Here the CDR3 DNA reads TGTGCCAGCAGCTTGAAGACAGGGGGCGCCTCTTTAAATGAAAAACTGTTTTTT.

The chain links TRBV10-3 to TRBJ1-2, with 7 bases matching TRBD1. Germline-derived CDR1 and CDR2 are ENHRY and SYGVKD. CDR3 size: 14 residues. V shed 7 bases and J 4 bases; nucleotides not matched to a gene: 9. As DNA, the CDR3 is TGTGCCATCAATGGAGGGGGCGCAGGCTATGGCTACACCTTC. Translating it yields CAINGGGAGYGYTF.

This chain joins TRBV9 and TRBJ1-1; 7 bases align to TRBD1. V gave up 4 bases and J gave up 4 bases; unmatched junction bases: 10. CDR1 and CDR2 from the germline V gene are SGDLS and YYNGEE. There are 15 residues in the CDR3. The CDR3 is CASSPSQGGSTEAFF. The CDR3 bases are TGTGCCAGCAGCCCCTCCCAGGGGGGTAGCACTGAAGCTTTCTTT. Combining the CDR3 with reference TRBV9 and TRBJ1-1 gives the whole variable domain DSGVTQTPKHLITATGQRVTLRCSPRSGDLSVYWYQQSLDQGLQFLIQYYNGEERAKGNILERFSAQQFPDLHSELNLSSLELGDSALYFCASSPSQGGSTEAFFGQGTRLTVV.

This clone came up once. CDR3 bases: TGTGCCACCAGTGACACTCTCGACAATGAGCAGTTCTTC. It codes for CATSDTLDNEQFF. This chain connects TRBV24-1 to TRBJ2-1; no firm D call. Germline V gene data show CDR1 as KGHDR and CDR2 as SFDVKD. V lost 4 bases to trimming and J lost 5 bases, with 8 bases between them. This CDR3 has 13 residues.

This clone came up once. The CDR3 nucleotides read TGTGCCAGCTCACCAGGGACAGGCTCAATCGAGCAGTACTTC. Translating gives CASSPGTGSIEQYF. The chain combines TRBV18 with TRBJ2-7; 8 nucleotides line up with TRBD1. Germline CDR1 reads KGHSH; CDR2 reads LQKENI. Trimming removed 2 bases from V and 6 bases from J; junction bases left unmatched: 6. The CDR3 is 14 amino acids.

This clone was seen a single time. The V and J genes are TRBV4-3 and TRBJ2-3; tentatively, D is TRBD2 (7 bases). The CDR3 runs to 16 residues. Germline CDR1 is LGHNA and CDR2 is YSLEER. The V end lost 0 bases, the J end lost 6 bases, and 16 bases lay between the germline ends. This CDR3 reads CASSQERGGRWDTQYF. CDR3 bases: TGCGCCAGCAGCCAAGAGAGGGGGGGCCGGTGGGATACGCAGTATTTT.

Regarding this clone: This CDR3 is also generated by other DNA sequences in the sample. This chain uses TRBV7-2 with TRBJ1-6; 8 bases agree with TRBD1. This CDR3 has 14 amino acids. Germline values: CDR1 SGHTA, CDR2 FQGNSA. Germline trimming cut 1 base from V and 10 bases from J; bases unmatched to any gene: 3. DNA for the CDR3: TGTGCCAGCAGCTTAGGGACAGGGCGGTCACCCCTCCACTTT. Translation: CASSLGTGRSPLHF. Variable domain in full (rest from reference TRBV7-2 and TRBJ1-6): GAGVSQSPSNKVTEKGKDVELRCDPISGHTALYWYRQSLGQGLEFLIYFQGNSAPDKSGLPSDRFSAERTGGSVSTLTIQRTQQEDSAVYLCASSLGTGRSPLHFGNGTRLTVT.

The chain uses TRBV5-4 and TRBJ1-6, with D perhaps TRBD1 (6 bases). Germline V gives CDR1 SGHNT, CDR2 YYREEE (reference sequence). This CDR3 contains 16 residues. Trimming pared 2 bases from V and 7 bases from J, leaving 16 bases between. CDR3 sequence (DNA): TGTGCCAGCAGCTTCTACTCCGGGCAGGGGAATTCACCCCTCCACTTT. Protein product: CASSFYSGQGNSPLHF.

V is TRBV28 and J is TRBJ1-4; 8 bases fit TRBD1. The length of the CDR3 is 17 residues. The germline V gene encodes CDR1 MDHEN and CDR2 SYDVKM. Trimming at V came to 4 bases and at J to 7 bases, leaving 14 bases not matched to a gene. The CDR3 here is CASSSPQGAVWIEKLFF. The DNA for the CDR3 is TGTGCCAGCAGTTCGCCCCAGGGGGCGGTTTGGATTGAAAAACTGTTTTTT.

Concerning this clone: The germline gene is not matched at one end of the junction; a read error may be the cause. The chain links TRBV7-7 to TRBJ2-2; the D gene is possibly TRBD2 (5 bases). Per the germline V gene, CDR1 is SSHAT and CDR2 is FNYEAQ (reference sequence). This CDR3 has 15 amino acids. The CDR3 sequence: CASSPTNGETGELFF. The CDR3 DNA reads TGTGCTAGCAGCCCTACTAACGGGGAGACCGGGGAGCTGTTTTTT. The entire variable domain, with the rest obtained from reference TRBV7-7 and TRBJ2-2, is as follows: GAGVSQSPRYKVTKRGQDVTLRCDPISSHATLYWYQQALGQGPEFLTYFNYEAQPDKSGLPSDRFSAERPEGSISTLTIQRTEQRDSAMYRCASSPTNGETGELFFGEGSRLTVL.

CDR3 loop: CASSTGTEHPQYEKLFF. The CDR3 nucleotides are TGTGCCAGCTCAACCGGGACAGAACATCCACAGTATGAAAAACTGTTTTTT. The chain combines TRBV28 with TRBJ1-4, with 7 bases aligning to TRBD1. The junction had 18 bases not matched to a gene; V was cut back by 8 bases and J by 6 bases. In germline, CDR1 is MDHEN, CDR2 SYDVKM. This CDR3 has 17 amino acids.

The chain joins TRBV6-5 to TRBJ2-7; D possibly corresponds to TRBD1 (6 bases). The germline gives CDR1 MNHEY, CDR2 SVGAGI. V lost 6 bases and J lost 3, with 15 bases in between. This CDR3 contains 14 residues. The CDR3 region is CASSRPGHLYEQYF. The CDR3 DNA is TGTGCCAGCAGCCGACCGGGACACCTCTACGAGCAGTACTTC.

The chain combines TRBV30 with TRBJ2-2; D is ambiguous. The CDR3 is 14 amino acids. CDR1 and CDR2 from the germline V gene are GTSNPN and SVGIG (reference sequence). Trimming stripped 1 base from V and 5 bases from J, with 11 bases between. The CDR3 nucleotides are TGTGCCTGGAGTGGGGCTGTATATACCGGGGAGCTGTTTTTT. Translating it yields CAWSGAVYTGELFF.

V gene TRBV7-8 combines with J gene TRBJ1-1; 7 nucleotides align to TRBD1. Germline V lookup: CDR1 SGHVS, CDR2 FQNEAQ. The CDR3 loop spans 13 amino acids. The V segment lost 6 bases and the J segment 2 bases; nucleotides outside the gene matches: 3. The CDR3 nucleotides read TGTGCCAGCAGTCGACAGGGTAACACTGAAGCTTTCTTT. Translated: CASSRQGNTEAFF. The variable domain in full, with the rest retrieved from reference TRBV7-8 and TRBJ1-1, is GAGVSQSPRYKVAKRGQDVALRCDPISGHVSLFWYQQALGQGPEFLTYFQNEAQLDKSGLPSDRFFAERPEGSVSTLKIQRTQQEDSAVYLCASSRQGNTEAFFGQGTRLTVV.

This chain joins TRBV27 and TRBJ2-1; possibly TRBD2 for D (5 bases). Trimming removed 5 bases from V and 4 bases from J, with 12 bases in between. This CDR3 is built from 14 residues. Per germline, CDR1 MNHEY and CDR2 SMNVEV (reference sequence). CDR3 residues: CASSGDGLYNEQFF. The DNA for the CDR3 is TGTGCCAGCAGTGGCGATGGACTGTACAATGAGCAGTTCTTC.

The rearrangement joins TRBV5-1 to TRBJ2-1; 8 nucleotides agree with TRBD1. The germline gives CDR1 SGHRS, CDR2 YFSETQ. The CDR3 spans 14 residues. Unmatched junction bases numbered 4, after V lost 6 bases and J lost 2 bases. CDR3 residues: CASTGQGTYNEQFF. In DNA, the CDR3 is TGCGCCAGCACAGGACAGGGCACCTACAATGAGCAGTTCTTC.

The chain links TRBV19 to TRBJ1-1; TRBD1 might be the D (6 bases). Trimming cost V 0 bases and J 5 bases, with 10 bases left between them. This CDR3 has 14 residues. Germline V gene data show CDR1 as LNHDA and CDR2 as SQIVND (reference sequence). Here the CDR3 DNA reads TGTGCCAGTAGTATAGAGAGGGGGAAGACTGAAGCTTTCTTT. Translating gives CASSIERGKTEAFF. The complete variable domain, with remaining parts taken from reference TRBV19 and TRBJ1-1, reads DGGITQSPKYLFRKEGQNVTLSCEQNLNHDAMYWYRQDPGQGLRLIYYSQIVNDFQKGDIAEGYSVSREKKESFPLTVTSAQKNPTAFYLCASSIERGKTEAFFGQGTRLTVV.

V is TRBV10-3 and J is TRBJ2-6; TRBD2 agrees at 7 bases. Germline CDR1 and CDR2: ENHRY and SYGVKD. With 4 bases clipped from V and 3 bases from J, the junction kept 9 bases outside the gene matches. The CDR3 is 17 amino acids. The CDR3 sequence: CAISGREGTDGANVLTF. CDR3 DNA: TGTGCCATCAGTGGGAGGGAGGGGACGGATGGGGCCAACGTCCTGACTTTC.

This sequence joins TRBV5-4 and TRBJ1-1, with 9 bases that match TRBD1. The J segment lost 5 bases and the V segment lost 4 bases, leaving 6 bases of the junction unmatched. The CDR3 runs to 14 residues. Germline CDR1 reads SGHNT; CDR2 reads YYREEE (reference sequence). The CDR3 DNA reads TGTGCCAGCAGCGCCGGACAGGGGCGGACTGAAGCTTTCTTT. Protein: CASSAGQGRTEAFF.

The V call is TRBV13, the J call TRBJ1-4; D is unclear. This CDR3 spans 14 amino acids. Trimming shortened V by 5 bases and J by 7 bases, and 14 bases separated the two germline ends. Germline V gene sequence: CDR1 PRHDT, CDR2 FYEKMQ (reference sequence). This CDR3 reads CASSPPGNTEKLFF. In DNA, the CDR3 is TGTGCCAGCAGCCCCCCCGGGAATACTGAAAAACTGTTTTTT.